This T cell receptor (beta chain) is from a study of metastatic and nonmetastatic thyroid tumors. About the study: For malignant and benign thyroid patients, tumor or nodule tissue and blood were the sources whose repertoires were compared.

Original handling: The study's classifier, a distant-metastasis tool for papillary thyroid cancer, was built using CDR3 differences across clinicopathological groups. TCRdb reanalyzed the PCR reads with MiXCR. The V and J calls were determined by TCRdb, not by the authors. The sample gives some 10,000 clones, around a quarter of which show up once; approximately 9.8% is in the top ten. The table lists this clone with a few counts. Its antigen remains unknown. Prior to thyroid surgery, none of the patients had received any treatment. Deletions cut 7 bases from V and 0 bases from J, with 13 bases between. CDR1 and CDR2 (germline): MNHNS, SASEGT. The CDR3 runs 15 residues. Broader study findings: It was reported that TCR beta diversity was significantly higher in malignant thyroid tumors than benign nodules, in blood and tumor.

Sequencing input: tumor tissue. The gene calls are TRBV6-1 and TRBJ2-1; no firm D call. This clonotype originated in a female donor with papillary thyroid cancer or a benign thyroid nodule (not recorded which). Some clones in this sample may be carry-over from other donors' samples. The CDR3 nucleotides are TGTGCCAGCACCGGAGCCGCTAGCTCCTACAATGAGCAGTTCTTC. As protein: CASTGAASSYNEQFF.